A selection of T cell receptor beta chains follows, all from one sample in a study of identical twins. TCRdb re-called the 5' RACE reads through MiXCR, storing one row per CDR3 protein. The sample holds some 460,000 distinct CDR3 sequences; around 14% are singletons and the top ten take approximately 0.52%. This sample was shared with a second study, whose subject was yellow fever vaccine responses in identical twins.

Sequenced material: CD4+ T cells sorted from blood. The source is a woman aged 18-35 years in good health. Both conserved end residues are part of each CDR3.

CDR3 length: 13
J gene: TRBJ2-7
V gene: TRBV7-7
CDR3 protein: CASSLLAGAEQYF

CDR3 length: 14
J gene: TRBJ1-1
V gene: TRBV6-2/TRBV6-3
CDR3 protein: CASSPTGTNTEAFF

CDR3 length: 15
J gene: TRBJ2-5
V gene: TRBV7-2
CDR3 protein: CASSPWVAGAETQYF

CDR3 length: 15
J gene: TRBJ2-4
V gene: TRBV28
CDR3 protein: CASSSGEVVKNIQYF

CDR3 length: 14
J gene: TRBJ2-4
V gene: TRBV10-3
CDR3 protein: CAISEPLALNIQYF

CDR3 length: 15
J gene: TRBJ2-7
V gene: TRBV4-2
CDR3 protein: CASSEAGTVKDEQYF

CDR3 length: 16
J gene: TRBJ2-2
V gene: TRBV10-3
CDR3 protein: CAISEARQAGGRELFF

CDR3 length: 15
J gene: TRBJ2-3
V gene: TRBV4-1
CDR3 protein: CASSMGPLGTDTQYF

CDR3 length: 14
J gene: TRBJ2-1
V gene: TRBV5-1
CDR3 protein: CASSWGGRASEQFF

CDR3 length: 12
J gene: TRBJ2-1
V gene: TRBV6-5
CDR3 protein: CASSRRGPEQFF

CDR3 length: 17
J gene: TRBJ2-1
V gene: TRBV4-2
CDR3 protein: CASSHLGRSAPYNEQFF

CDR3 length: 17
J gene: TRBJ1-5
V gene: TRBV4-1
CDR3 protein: CASSQEAAGSSNQPQHF

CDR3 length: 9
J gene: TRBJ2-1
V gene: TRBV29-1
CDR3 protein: CSAGGEQFF

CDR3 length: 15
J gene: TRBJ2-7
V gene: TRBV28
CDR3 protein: CASSPGQKSTYEQYF

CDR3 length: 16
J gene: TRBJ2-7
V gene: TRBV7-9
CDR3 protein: CASSFTPPGGSYEQYF

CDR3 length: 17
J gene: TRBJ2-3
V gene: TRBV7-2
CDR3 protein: CASSLVLAGALGDTQYF

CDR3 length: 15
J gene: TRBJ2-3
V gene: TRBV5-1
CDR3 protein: CASSFEGPAWDTQYF

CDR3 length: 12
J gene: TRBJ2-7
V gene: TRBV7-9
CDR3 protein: CASSLAIHEQYF

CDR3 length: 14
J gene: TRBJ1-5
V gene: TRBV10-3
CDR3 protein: CAISEGNGNQPQHF

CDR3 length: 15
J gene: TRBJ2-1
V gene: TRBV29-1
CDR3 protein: CSANGGGEGANEQFF

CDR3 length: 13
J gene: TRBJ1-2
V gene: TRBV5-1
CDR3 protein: CASSYGTGDGYTF

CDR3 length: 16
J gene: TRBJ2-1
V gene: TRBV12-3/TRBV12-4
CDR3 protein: CASSSRDRGAYNEQFF

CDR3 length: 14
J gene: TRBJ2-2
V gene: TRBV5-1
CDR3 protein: CASSLPDPTGELFF

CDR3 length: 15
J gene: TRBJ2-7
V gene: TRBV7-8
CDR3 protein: CASSLHDGTGAEQYF

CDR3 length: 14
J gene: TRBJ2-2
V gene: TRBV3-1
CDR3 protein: CASSQPQGTGELFF

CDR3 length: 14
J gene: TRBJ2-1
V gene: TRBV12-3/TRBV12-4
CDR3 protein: CASRIAGGINEQFF

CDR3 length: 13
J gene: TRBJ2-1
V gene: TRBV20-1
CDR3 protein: CSAVQGGSSEQFF

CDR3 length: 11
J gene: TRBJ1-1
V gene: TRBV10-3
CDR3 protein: CAPNGNTEAFF

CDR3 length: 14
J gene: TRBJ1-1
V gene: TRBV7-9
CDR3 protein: CASSSAGVGTEAFF

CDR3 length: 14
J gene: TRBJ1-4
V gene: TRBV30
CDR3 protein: CAWRRAGGDEKLFF

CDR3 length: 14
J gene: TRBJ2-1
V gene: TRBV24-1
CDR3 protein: CATSEPGQVNEQFF

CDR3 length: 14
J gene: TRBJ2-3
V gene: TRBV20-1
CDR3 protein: CSASPGTSSDTQYF

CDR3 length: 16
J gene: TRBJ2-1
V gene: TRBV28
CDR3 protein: CASSNNRDRFYNEQFF

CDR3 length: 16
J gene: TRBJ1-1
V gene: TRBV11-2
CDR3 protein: CASSTPGQGRSTEAFF

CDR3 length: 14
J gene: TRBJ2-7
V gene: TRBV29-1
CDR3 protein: CSVASRTGLWEQYF

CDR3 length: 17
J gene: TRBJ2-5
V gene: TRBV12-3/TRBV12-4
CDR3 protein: CASRDGTGQGKRETQYF

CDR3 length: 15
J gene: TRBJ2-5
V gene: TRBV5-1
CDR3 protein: CASSLASGAQETQYF

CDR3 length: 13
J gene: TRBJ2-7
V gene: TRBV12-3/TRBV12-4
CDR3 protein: CASSLQAVGEQYF

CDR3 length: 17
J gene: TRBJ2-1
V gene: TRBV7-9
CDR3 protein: CASSLGTSGIGYNEQFF

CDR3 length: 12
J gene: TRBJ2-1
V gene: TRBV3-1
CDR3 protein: CASSQPDLEQFF

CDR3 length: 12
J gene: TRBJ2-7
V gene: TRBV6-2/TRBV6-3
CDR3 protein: CACSGVFYEQYF

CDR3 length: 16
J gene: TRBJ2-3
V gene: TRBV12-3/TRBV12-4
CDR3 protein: CASSLGLRGPTDTQYF

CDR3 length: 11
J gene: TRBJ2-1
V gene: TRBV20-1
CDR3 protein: CSGIIINEQFF

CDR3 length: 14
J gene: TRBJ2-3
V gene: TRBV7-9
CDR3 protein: CASSYPGVGDTQYF

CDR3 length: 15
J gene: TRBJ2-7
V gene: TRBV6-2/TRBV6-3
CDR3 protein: CASSSLLAGVGEQYF

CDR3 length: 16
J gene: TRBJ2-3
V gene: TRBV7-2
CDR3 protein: CASSPEQGSRTDTQYF

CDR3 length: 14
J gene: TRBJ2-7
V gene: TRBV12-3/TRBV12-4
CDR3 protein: CASTFSGGSYEQYF

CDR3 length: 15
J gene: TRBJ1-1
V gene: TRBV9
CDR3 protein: CASSPQGLWDTEAFF

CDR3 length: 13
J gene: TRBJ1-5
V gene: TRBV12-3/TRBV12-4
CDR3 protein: CASSGSGNQPQHF

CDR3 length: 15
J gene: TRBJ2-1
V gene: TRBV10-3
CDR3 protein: CAIRAGTGGYNEQFF

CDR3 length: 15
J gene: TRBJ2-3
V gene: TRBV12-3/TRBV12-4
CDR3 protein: CASRETSGGADTQYF

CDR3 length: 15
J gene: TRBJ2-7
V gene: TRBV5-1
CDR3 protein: CASSPQDRGLFEQYF

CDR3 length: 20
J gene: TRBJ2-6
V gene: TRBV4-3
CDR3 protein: CASSLSFGTAIHSGANVLTF

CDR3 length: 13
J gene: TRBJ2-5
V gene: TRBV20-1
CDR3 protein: CSARGSGGETQYF

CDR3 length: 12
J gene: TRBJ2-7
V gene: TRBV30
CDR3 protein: CAWSVRSFEQYF